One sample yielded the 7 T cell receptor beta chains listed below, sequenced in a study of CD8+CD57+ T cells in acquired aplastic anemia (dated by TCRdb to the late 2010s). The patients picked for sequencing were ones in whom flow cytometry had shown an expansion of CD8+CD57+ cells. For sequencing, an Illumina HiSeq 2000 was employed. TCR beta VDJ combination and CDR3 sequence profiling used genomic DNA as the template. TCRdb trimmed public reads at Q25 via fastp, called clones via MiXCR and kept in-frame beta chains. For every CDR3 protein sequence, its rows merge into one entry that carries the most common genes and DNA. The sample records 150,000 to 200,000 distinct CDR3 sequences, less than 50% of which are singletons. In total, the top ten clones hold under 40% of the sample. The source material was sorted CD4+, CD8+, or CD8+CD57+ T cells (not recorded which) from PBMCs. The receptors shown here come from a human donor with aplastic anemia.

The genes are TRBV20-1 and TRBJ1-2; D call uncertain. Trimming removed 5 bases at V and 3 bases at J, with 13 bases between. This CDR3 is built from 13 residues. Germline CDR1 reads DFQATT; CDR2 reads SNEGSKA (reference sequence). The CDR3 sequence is CSADRRGDYGYTF. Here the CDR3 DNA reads TGCAGTGCTGACCGCCGCGGGGACTATGGCTACACCTTC.

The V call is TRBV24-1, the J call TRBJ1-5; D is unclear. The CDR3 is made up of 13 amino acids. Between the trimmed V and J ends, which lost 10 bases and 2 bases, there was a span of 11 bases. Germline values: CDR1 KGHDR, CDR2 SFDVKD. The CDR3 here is CATRQYGNQPQHF. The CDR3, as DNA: TGTGCCACAAGACAATACGGCAATCAGCCCCAGCATTTT.

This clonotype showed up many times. The CDR3 DNA follows: TGCAGCGTTGGGCGGACAGGGAACAATGAGCAGTTCTTC. Its translation: CSVGRTGNNEQFF. The rearrangement links TRBV29-1 to TRBJ2-1; 8 bases map to TRBD1. The CDR3 contains 13 residues. Germline CDR1 SQVTM, CDR2 ANQGSEA. The J segment lost 5 bases and the V segment lost 4 bases, leaving 4 bases of the junction unmatched.

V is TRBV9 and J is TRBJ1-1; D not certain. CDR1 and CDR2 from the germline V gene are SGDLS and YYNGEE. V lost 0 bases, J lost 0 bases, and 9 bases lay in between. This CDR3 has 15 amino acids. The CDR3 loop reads CASSVVSSLNTEAFF. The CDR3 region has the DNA TGTGCCAGCAGCGTAGTATCCAGTTTGAACACTGAAGCTTTCTTT.

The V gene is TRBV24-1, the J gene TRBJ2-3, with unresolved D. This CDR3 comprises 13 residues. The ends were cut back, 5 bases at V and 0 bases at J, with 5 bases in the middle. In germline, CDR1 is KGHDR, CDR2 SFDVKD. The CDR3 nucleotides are TGTGCCACCAGTGCCGGTAGCACAGATACGCAGTATTTT. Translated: CATSAGSTDTQYF.

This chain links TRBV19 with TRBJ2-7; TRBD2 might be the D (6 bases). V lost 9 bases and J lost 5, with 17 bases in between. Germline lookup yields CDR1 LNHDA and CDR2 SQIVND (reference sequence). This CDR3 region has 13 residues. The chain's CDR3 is CASSLGGYDEQYF. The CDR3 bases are TGTGCCAGCAGCTTGGGAGGTTACGACGAGCAGTACTTC.

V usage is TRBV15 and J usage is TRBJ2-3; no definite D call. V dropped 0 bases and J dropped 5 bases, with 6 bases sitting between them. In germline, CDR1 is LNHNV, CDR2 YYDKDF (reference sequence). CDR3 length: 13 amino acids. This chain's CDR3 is CATSRDLEDTQYF. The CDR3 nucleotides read TGTGCCACCAGCAGAGACCTCGAAGATACGCAGTATTTT.